The 12 T cell receptor beta chains below come from one sample, sequenced in a study of blood T cell repertoires in COVID-19. Here immunoSEQ multiplex PCR was the method, and the copy in TCRdb shows in-frame clones only, minus some. This sample carries tens of thousands of clones, 90% of them seen once, and the ten largest clones take around 1.6%. The sample comprised peripheral blood. These receptors originate from a man aged 50 or older with acute or convalescent COVID-19.

The chain employs TRBV6-6 and TRBJ1-2, with 8 bases that match TRBD1. The ends lost 5 bases at V and 5 bases at J; junction bases unmatched: 16. This CDR3 comprises 17 residues. CDR1 is MNHNY and CDR2 is SVGAGI in the germline V gene (reference sequence). The CDR3 loop is CASSPTEVAGGIYGYTF. The CDR3, as DNA: TGTGCCAGCAGTCCAACCGAGGTGGCAGGGGGCATTTATGGCTACACCTTC.

The chain employs TRBV2 and TRBJ2-3, with 13 bases that match TRBD2. The V gene end was trimmed by 7 bases and the J gene end by 14 bases; junction bases not matched to a gene: 12. Germline V gives CDR1 SNHLY, CDR2 FYNNEI. This CDR3 is 14 amino acids long. CDR3 loop: CASMRGLAGPTRYF. The CDR3 nucleotides read TGTGCCAGCATGAGGGGACTAGCGGGGCCGACCAGGTATTTT.

This sequence joins TRBV7-8 and TRBJ2-5; 11 bases agree with TRBD2. CDR3 length: 16 residues. Germline V lookup: CDR1 SGHVS, CDR2 FQNEAQ. V lost 1 base and J lost 2; bases outside the gene matches: 3. The CDR3 protein is CASSLELAGAQETQYF. The CDR3 DNA reads TGTGCCAGCAGCTTAGAACTAGCGGGGGCACAAGAGACCCAGTACTTC.

The chain uses TRBV7-2 and TRBJ2-5; a weak D match, TRBD2 (5 bases). The germline V gene has CDR1 SGHTA and CDR2 FQGNSA. The CDR3 contains 15 residues. Trimming pared 0 bases from V and 4 bases from J, leaving 12 bases between. The CDR3 nucleotides read TGTGCCAGCAGCTTAGCCCGGGGTGGTTTAGAGACCCAGTACTTC. It yields the protein CASSLARGGLETQYF. Drawing the rest from reference TRBV7-2 and TRBJ2-5, the complete variable domain is GAGVSQSPSNKVTEKGKDVELRCDPISGHTALYWYRQSLGQGLEFLIYFQGNSAPDKSGLPSDRFSAERTGGSVSTLTIQRTQQEDSAVYLCASSLARGGLETQYFGPGTRLLVL.

V is TRBV28 and J is TRBJ1-4; D is perhaps TRBD1 (6 bases). CDR3 size: 16 residues. Trimming took off 3 bases at V and 0 bases at J, with 11 bases between the two ends. In germline, CDR1 is MDHEN, CDR2 SYDVKM. The CDR3 protein is CASSLVDSATNEKLFF. The CDR3, as DNA: TGTGCCAGCAGTTTGGTGGACAGTGCAACTAATGAAAAACTGTTTTTT.

The V and J genes are TRBV6-6 and TRBJ2-1, with TRBD2 identical over 13 bases. This CDR3 has 16 amino acids. Looked up from germline, CDR1 is MNHNY and CDR2 is SVGAGI (reference sequence). V was clipped by 5 bases and J by 6 bases; unmatched bases: 7. The DNA of the CDR3 is TGTGCCAGCAGTCAACCCAGGACTAGCGGGAGCAATGAGCAGTTCTTC. It specifies CASSQPRTSGSNEQFF.

This clone occurred once. The chain is built from TRBV5-5 and TRBJ2-1; 8 bases match TRBD2. The CDR3 has 17 amino acids. Per germline, CDR1 SGHKS and CDR2 YYEKEE (reference sequence). With V trimmed by 4 bases and J by 6 bases, 15 bases remained unmatched. This CDR3 is CASSLVSETSARNEQFF. CDR3 coding DNA: TGTGCCAGCAGCCTTGTCTCGGAGACTAGCGCGCGCAATGAGCAGTTCTTC.

The rearrangement links TRBV2 to TRBJ2-1; 9 positions agree with TRBD2. The CDR3 length is 15 residues. From germline, CDR1 is SNHLY and CDR2 FYNNEI. The V gene end was trimmed by 4 bases and the J gene end by 3 bases; junction bases not matched to a gene: 4. This CDR3 reads CASSAGLAYYNEQFF. In DNA, the CDR3 is TGTGCCAGCAGTGCCGGACTAGCGTACTACAATGAGCAGTTCTTC.

V gene TRBV20-1 combines with J gene TRBJ2-5, with D tentatively TRBD1 (6 bases). V dropped 3 bases and J dropped 4 bases, with 12 bases sitting between them. Germline V lookup: CDR1 DFQATT, CDR2 SNEGSKA (reference sequence). This CDR3 contains 13 residues. CDR3 nucleotides: TGCAGTGCTAGTGGGCAGGGGCCAGAGACCCAGTACTTC. This encodes CSASGQGPETQYF.

V usage is TRBV28 and J usage is TRBJ2-7, with 7 positions matching TRBD1. The CDR3 is made up of 15 amino acids. In germline, CDR1 is MDHEN, CDR2 SYDVKM. Trimming at V came to 7 bases and at J to 0 bases, leaving 9 bases not matched to a gene. CDR3 in amino acids: CASKGGRASSYEQYF. The CDR3 DNA is TGTGCCAGCAAAGGGGGCAGAGCTTCCTCCTACGAGCAGTACTTC.

V usage is TRBV6-6 and J usage is TRBJ2-1; no clear D gene. Looked up from germline, CDR1 is MNHNY and CDR2 is SVGAGI (reference sequence). V was trimmed by 2 bases and J by 3 bases, leaving 11 bases between them. The CDR3 covers 15 residues. CDR3 nucleotide sequence: TGTGCCAGCAGTTACCCCCCTGAGTACTACAATGAGCAGTTCTTC. Translation: CASSYPPEYYNEQFF.

The chain combines TRBV19 with TRBJ1-5; a weak D match, TRBD1 (5 bases). Germline CDR1 is LNHDA and CDR2 is SQIVND (reference sequence). The CDR3 length is 14 residues. Deletions cut 10 bases from V and 1 base from J, with 14 bases between. The CDR3 protein is CATQGRESNQPQHF. The CDR3 DNA follows: TGTGCCACCCAGGGCAGGGAAAGCAATCAGCCCCAGCATTTT.